A single sample is the source of the 9 T cell receptor beta chains below, sequenced in a study of T cells expressing NK-cell markers. After re-calling the 5' RACE reads, TCRdb lists one entry per CDR3 protein, DNA absent. The sample includes about half a million distinct CDR3 sequences. What was sequenced was blood T cells: a sorted CD56 or NKG2C T cell subset, CD4+ or CD8+ T cells, or bulk PBMC T cells (not recorded which). The receptor set was obtained from a woman aged 45 to 65 in good health.

CDR3 region: CASGRDRMNTEAFF. The chain has TRBV3-1 and TRBJ1-1; TCRdb's D call of TRBD1 is untestable without DNA. In germline, CDR1 is LGHDT, CDR2 YNNKEL (reference sequence). The CDR3 runs 14 residues.

The chain combines TRBV12-3 or TRBV12-4 with TRBJ2-7; TCRdb designates TRBD2, a call that cannot be tested without DNA. The CDR3 is 14 residues long. The CDR3 here is CASSFLAGASEQYF.

This chain uses TRBV5-1 with TRBJ1-1; no DNA is available, so the TRBD1 call from TCRdb remains unchecked. Germline CDR1 SGHRS, CDR2 YFSETQ. The CDR3 length is 17 residues. This CDR3 is CASSLVTGTGPNTEAFF.

The chain recombines TRBV4-1 with TRBJ1-2; TCRdb lists TRBD1, though no DNA is available to test this call. CDR3 size: 18 residues. Germline V lookup: CDR1 MGHRA, CDR2 YSYEKL. The CDR3 sequence is CASSHVGGLVRTESGYTF.

CDR3 protein: CASSLFKKGTDTQYF. This chain uses TRBV28 with TRBJ2-3. Germline CDR1 MDHEN, CDR2 SYDVKM. The CDR3 extends over 15 amino acids.

The chain has TRBV3-1 and TRBJ1-1; TCRdb designates TRBD1, a call that cannot be tested without DNA. The CDR3 length is 14 residues. Per germline, CDR1 LGHDT and CDR2 YNNKEL (reference sequence). The CDR3 here is CASSRGQGAAEAFF. The whole variable domain, filled in from reference TRBV3-1 and TRBJ1-1, reads DTAVSQTPKYLVTQMGNDKSIKCEQNLGHDTMYWYKQDSKKFLKIMFSYNNKELIINETVPNRFSPKSPDKAHLNLHINSLELGDSAVYFCASSRGQGAAEAFFGQGTRLTVV.

This chain joins TRBV7-6 and TRBJ2-1; TCRdb's D call of TRBD1 is untestable without DNA. This CDR3 has 16 residues. Germline CDR1 reads SGHVS; CDR2 reads FNYEAQ. The CDR3 loop reads CASSPGTQGSLNEQFF.

The chain employs TRBV3-1 and TRBJ1-2. CDR1 and CDR2 (germline): LGHDT, YNNKEL (reference sequence). The CDR3 extends over 11 amino acids. CDR3: CASSQEEGYTF.

V gene TRBV5-1 combines with J gene TRBJ2-1. The germline gives CDR1 SGHRS, CDR2 YFSETQ. This CDR3 is built from 15 residues. The CDR3 loop is CASSRDKSSYNEQFF.